These 20 T cell receptor beta chains originate from one sample sequenced in a study of cytomegalovirus exposure and HLA in healthy donors. The primer mix had 60 Vbeta and 13 Jbeta primers. Sequenced by immunoSEQ multiplex PCR; TCRdb stores in-frame clones only, minus some. The sample shows 100,000 to 120,000 clones, around four fifths of them seen only once. The specimen was PBMCs. These receptors were taken from a middle-aged woman in good health and CMV-seropositive.

This clone was picked up a small number of times. CDR3 loop: CASSQAGTAFSGANVLTF. In DNA form, the CDR3 reads TGCGCCAGCAGCCAAGCCGGGACAGCCTTCTCTGGGGCCAACGTCCTGACTTTC. The J gene is TRBJ2-6, the V gene TRBV4-1; the match to TRBD1 covers 7 bases. This CDR3 contains 18 residues. CDR1 is MGHRA and CDR2 is YSYEKL in the germline V gene. The V and J ends lost 1 base and 0 bases, in that order; junction bases with no gene match: 6.

This chain links TRBV9 with TRBJ2-2; no reliable D call. The V end was cut by 4 bases, the J end by 0 bases, with 16 bases between. The CDR3 is made up of 17 amino acids. Germline lookup yields CDR1 SGDLS and CDR2 YYNGEE. CDR3 amino acids: CASSPIPGRSNTGELFF. In nucleotides, the CDR3 is TGTGCCAGCAGCCCGATCCCAGGAAGGTCGAACACCGGGGAGCTGTTTTTT.

This chain connects TRBV28 to TRBJ1-5, with D unresolved. Germline-derived CDR1 and CDR2 are MDHEN and SYDVKM. CDR3 size: 13 residues. The V gene lost 8 bases and the J gene lost 4 bases, with 12 bases spanning the gap. As DNA, the CDR3 is TGTGCCAGCCGACTGACTGGAAATCAGCCCCAGCATTTT. Translation: CASRLTGNQPQHF.

CDR3 residues: CASSERRELRDTQYF. The CDR3 nucleotides are TGCGCCAGCAGTGAACGGCGGGAGTTGAGAGATACGCAGTATTTT. The V gene is TRBV10-1, the J gene TRBJ2-3; TRBD2 matches at 7 bases. Germline-derived CDR1 and CDR2 are WNHNN and SYGVQD (reference sequence). V lost 3 bases to trimming and J lost 5 bases; unmatched junction nucleotides: 8. This CDR3 contains 15 residues.

J is TRBJ2-7 and V is TRBV5-1; a weak D match, TRBD2 (5 bases). The CDR3 runs to 13 residues. Germline values: CDR1 SGHRS, CDR2 YFSETQ. The V end lost 4 bases, the J end lost 3 bases, and 11 bases lay between the germline ends. CDR3 region: CASSEIGSYEQYF. The CDR3 DNA is TGCGCCAGCAGCGAGATAGGGAGCTACGAGCAGTACTTC.

This sequence joins TRBV29-1 and TRBJ2-3, with TRBD2 as a possible D gene (6 bases). Germline-derived CDR1 and CDR2 are SQVTM and ANQGSEA. Between the trimmed V and J ends, which lost 7 bases and 6 bases, there was a span of 17 bases. The CDR3 sequence is 13 residues long. CDR3 sequence reads: CSASQAGPDTQYF. CDR3 nucleotide sequence: TGCAGCGCCTCCCAAGCGGGCCCGGATACGCAGTATTTT.

This chain joins TRBV11-2 and TRBJ2-3; tentative D call: TRBD2 (6 bases). Trimming shortened V by 5 bases and J by 5 bases, and 20 bases separated the two germline ends. The CDR3 is made up of 16 amino acids. Germline V gene lookup returns CDR1 SGHAT and CDR2 FQNNGV. The CDR3 loop reads CASSESGGAYVDTQYF. In DNA form, the CDR3 reads TGTGCCAGCAGCGAATCCGGAGGGGCGTATGTAGATACGCAGTATTTT.

The chain joins TRBV21-1 to TRBJ2-2; TRBD2, the table's D call, was not compared with the DNA. TRBV21-1 counts as a pseudogene. The CDR3 consists of 12 residues. The chain's CDR3 is CASSQRTGELFF. For the CDR3, the DNA is TGTGCCAGCAGCCAGAGGACCGGGGAGCTGTTTTTT.

This clone was detected only once. The chain has TRBV15 and TRBJ1-6; D is uncertain. V was trimmed by 5 bases and J by 8 bases, leaving 10 bases between them. Per the germline V gene, CDR1 is LNHNV and CDR2 is YYDKDF (reference sequence). The CDR3 consists of 13 residues. The CDR3 spells CATSVSQDSPLHF. The DNA for the CDR3 is TGTGCCACCAGCGTATCTCAGGATTCACCCCTCCACTTT.

This chain links TRBV5-4 with TRBJ1-2; TRBD1 is a possible D gene (6 bases). Germline CDR1 reads SGHNT; CDR2 reads YYREEE (reference sequence). The CDR3 sequence is 14 residues long. V gave up 4 bases and J gave up 4 bases, with 14 bases separating them. The CDR3, as DNA: TGTGCCAGCAGCGATCACGACAGGAGCTATGGCTACACCTTC. It codes for CASSDHDRSYGYTF.

V is TRBV11-2 and J is TRBJ1-2; TRBD1 agrees at 9 bases. The CDR3 loop spans 13 amino acids. Trimming took 6 bases from V and 8 from J; bases not matched to a gene: 7. Looked up from germline, CDR1 is SGHAT and CDR2 is FQNNGV. CDR3 sequence reads: CASRPDRGSGYTF. The CDR3 DNA follows: TGTGCCAGCAGACCCGACAGGGGGTCGGGCTACACCTTC.

This sequence joins TRBV27 and TRBJ2-1; 10 positions match TRBD2. CDR3 length: 17 amino acids. The germline V gene has CDR1 MNHEY and CDR2 SMNVEV (reference sequence). V trimming: 1 base; J trimming: 7 bases; junction bases outside the gene matches: 10. CDR3 loop: CASSLLVALAGVNEQFF. CDR3 DNA sequence: TGTGCCAGCAGTTTATTGGTCGCGCTAGCGGGAGTTAATGAGCAGTTCTTC.

V is TRBV27 and J is TRBJ2-5; 7 nucleotides align to TRBD1. Germline CDR1 reads MNHEY; CDR2 reads SMNVEV (reference sequence). This CDR3 region has 15 residues. J lost 2 bases, V lost 1 base, and 4 bases had no gene match. The CDR3 sequence: CASSLFGTEQETQYF. In DNA form, the CDR3 reads TGTGCCAGCAGTTTATTCGGGACAGAGCAAGAGACCCAGTACTTC.

This chain links TRBV11-3 with TRBJ2-2, with a weak D call TRBD2 (6 bases). Germline V gives CDR1 SGHNT, CDR2 YENEEA. The CDR3 loop spans 19 amino acids. V lost 1 base and J 3 bases, leaving 21 bases between the germline ends. The CDR3 sequence is CASSLAGVWGREDTGELFF. CDR3 DNA sequence: TGTGCCAGCAGCTTAGCGGGGGTATGGGGCAGGGAAGACACCGGGGAGCTGTTTTTT.

The V and J genes are TRBV5-1 and TRBJ2-7; 10 bases fit TRBD2. Germline values: CDR1 SGHRS, CDR2 YFSETQ. Trimming cost V 4 bases and J 5 bases; bases outside gene matches: 3. The CDR3 covers 13 residues. The chain's CDR3 is CASSQRGGHEQYF. The DNA for the CDR3 is TGCGCCAGCAGCCAGCGGGGGGGGCACGAGCAGTACTTC.

V is TRBV28 and J is TRBJ1-6; weak D call: TRBD1 (6 bases). The CDR3 has 19 residues. From germline, CDR1 is MDHEN and CDR2 SYDVKM. V was clipped by 3 bases and J by 10 bases, with 28 bases between them. Here the CDR3 DNA reads TGTGCCAGCAGTTTGTCAACCGCCGGGACACCTAAACGAGGATCACCCCTCCACTTT. This encodes CASSLSTAGTPKRGSPLHF.

This chain connects TRBV18 to TRBJ1-1; tentatively, D is TRBD1 (5 bases). CDR1 KGHSH and CDR2 LQKENI come from the germline V gene. This CDR3 spans 15 amino acids. Between the trimmed V and J ends, which lost 1 base and 10 bases, there was a span of 19 bases. For the CDR3, the DNA is TGTGCCAGCTCACCACAGGAAGGGGCCCGGGGGGGAGCTTTCTTT. Protein product: CASSPQEGARGGAFF.

This chain joins TRBV5-1 and TRBJ1-1; D is perhaps TRBD1 (6 bases). V was trimmed by 1 base and J by 1 base, leaving 17 bases between them. Per germline, CDR1 SGHRS and CDR2 YFSETQ. The length of the CDR3 is 17 residues. CDR3 sequence (DNA): TGCGCCAGCAGCTTGAAGGGGGAGACGTATCAGAACACTGAAGCTTTCTTT. Residues: CASSLKGETYQNTEAFF. The full variable domain, its missing parts supplied by reference TRBV5-1 and TRBJ1-1, is KAGVTQTPRYLIKTRGQQVTLSCSPISGHRSVSWYQQTPGQGLQFLFEYFSETQRNKGNFPGRFSGRQFSNSRSEMNVSTLELGDSALYLCASSLKGETYQNTEAFFGQGTRLTVV.

The chain employs TRBV7-7 and TRBJ2-2; TRBD2 agrees at 10 bases. The CDR3 is 18 amino acids. Germline V gene data show CDR1 as SSHAT and CDR2 as FNYEAQ (reference sequence). J gave up 1 base and V 1 base, and 6 bases lay outside the gene matches. CDR3 bases: TGTGCCAGCAGCTTAGAAGTCCCTAGCGGGAGGAACACCGGGGAGCTGTTTTTT. Translation: CASSLEVPSGRNTGELFF.

This chain joins TRBV10-2 and TRBJ2-1; 14 positions match TRBD2. Germline V gives CDR1 WSHSY, CDR2 SAAADI. With 8 bases clipped from V and 14 bases from J, the junction kept 11 bases outside the gene matches. This CDR3 comprises 14 residues. The CDR3 DNA sequence: TGCGCCAGCCACCGCGGGACTAGCGGGAGTCGTGAGTTCTTC. Protein: CASHRGTSGSREFF.